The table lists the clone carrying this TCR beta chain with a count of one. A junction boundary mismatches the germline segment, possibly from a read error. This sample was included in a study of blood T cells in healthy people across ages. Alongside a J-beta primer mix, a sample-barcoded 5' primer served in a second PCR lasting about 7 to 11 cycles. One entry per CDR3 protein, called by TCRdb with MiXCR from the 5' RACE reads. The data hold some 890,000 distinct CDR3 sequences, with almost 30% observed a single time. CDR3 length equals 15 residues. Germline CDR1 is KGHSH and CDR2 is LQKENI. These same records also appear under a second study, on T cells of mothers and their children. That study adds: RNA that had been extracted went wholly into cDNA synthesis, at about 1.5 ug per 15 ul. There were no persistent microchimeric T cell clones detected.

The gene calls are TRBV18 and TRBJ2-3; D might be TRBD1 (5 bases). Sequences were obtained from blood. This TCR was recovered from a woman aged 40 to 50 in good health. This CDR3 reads CVSSLTAQGTDTQYF. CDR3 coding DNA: TGTGTCAGCTCCCTTACCGCCCAGGGAACAGATACGCAGTATTTT.